The sequence of this T cell receptor (beta chain) was determined in a study of CD8+CD57+ T cells in acquired aplastic anemia (dated by TCRdb to 2017 to 2018). About the full investigation: DNA extracted from sorted CD4+ and CD8+ cells had a mean of approximately 3.5 ug, with a range of about 0.18 to 27.4 ug. An average of roughly 10 million reads for CD4+ cells and 11.0 million reads for CD8+ cells was obtained from healthy donor samples. Overall study outcomes, separate from this receptor: No significant difference in CD8+ Simpson's diversity was found between patients and healthy controls (P=0.060). About 29 CD8+ CDR3 sequences were found to be shared between patients and controls, but these sequences appeared to be highly expressed in patients and within the immunodominant clones of the patients.

Genomic DNA served as template for TCR beta VDJ combination and CDR3 sequence profiling. An Illumina HiSeq 2000 was the platform used for TCR repertoire sequencing. Regarding the original processing steps: Repertoires were assessed using TRBV/TRBJ rearrangement plots, CDR3 size and DJ length profiles, and Simpson's diversity index. The immunodominant clone was defined as the most abundant DNA sequence in deep sequencing data. CDR3 amino acid sequences were screened for sharing across subjects and were compared with published repertoires and the VDJdb database. TCRdb took the public reads, trimmed them with fastp at Q25, ran MiXCR for clone calling and kept in-frame beta chains. Rows are unified per CDR3 protein, each entry keeping the most common DNA and genes. In this record, the V and J calls reflect TCRdb's handling and not the investigators' own analysis. The sample profile shows about 130,000 distinct CDR3 sequences; around 41% of them were found once. The ten largest clones capture 8% to 9% of the sample.

A word on this clonotype: There is no known antigen for this receptor. No quality values exist for individual bases; no much larger clone is one base distant.

TCR repertoires of sorted CD4+ and CD8+ blood T cells from severe aplastic anemia patients and healthy subjects were deep-sequenced in the study. Ficoll-Paque density gradient centrifugation was used to isolate peripheral blood mononuclear cells. Before DNA extraction, CD4+ and CD8+ T cells were sorted by FACS or by magnetic beads. The source is a human donor in good health, serving as a control. The sequenced material came from sorted CD4+, CD8+, or CD8+CD57+ T cells (not recorded which) from PBMCs.

The nucleotide sequence is TGTGCCAGCAGCACAGGGACTCGCGGCGGGGAGCTGTTTTTT. It encodes CASSTGTRGGELFF. This chain joins TRBV7-9 to TRBJ2-2, with the D gene possibly TRBD1 or TRBD2, each one fitting 6 bases. From a lookup of the germline V gene (reference sequence), CDR1 and CDR2 are SEHNR and FQNEAQ. Relative to germline, V is 5 bases shorter and J is 7 bases shorter, with 14 bases between their ends. Reading from cysteine to phenylalanine, the CDR3 counts 14 amino acids. The DNA shown is the 42-base CDR3, in frame from base 1.